The text below deals with one T cell receptor (beta chain). No much larger clone exists at a distance of one base, and base qualities are not known. The sample originates from a study of blood T cell repertoires in acute mononucleosis (dated by TCRdb to 2020 to 2021). Context from the whole study: Convalescent samples, which represented the memory response, were taken 5 to 8 months after the acute presentation. Mean blood EBV load was about 4 log10 genome copies per million B cells during acute infection and about 2.8 at convalescence.

Sample time point, as interpreted from the label and publication: convalescence about 6 months (5-8 months) after acute presentation (visit 7). Over primary infection, the study followed CD8 T cell responses to two immunodominant EBV epitopes: BRLF1 109 (YVL-BR) and BMLF1 280 (GLC-BM). Primary EBV infection was indicated by a positive serum heterophile antibody test and EBV viral capsid antigen-specific IgM. Total CD8 T cells were first enriched from PBMCs by magnetic positive selection (MACS). A FACSAria III was used to sort live CD3+ CD8+ tetramer+ cells to over 85% purity. A PE-conjugated tetramer loaded with the BMLF1 280-288 peptide was used to sort the cells. TCR repertoires of EBV epitope-specific CD8 T cells were deep-sequenced directly ex vivo after tetramer sorting, at acute infection and at convalescence. The donors were three individuals between about 18 and 29 years old who had clinical acute infectious mononucleosis and laboratory evidence of primary EBV infection. Heparinized peripheral blood was drawn at clinical presentation with mononucleosis symptoms and was drawn again about 6 months later. PBMCs were isolated by Ficoll-Paque density gradient centrifugation.

For TCR profiling, total RNA from at least 8,000 sorted tetramer+ CD8 T cells was reverse transcribed into cDNA. CDR3 regions were amplified by PCR with primers annealing to V and J regions, adding unique molecular identifiers to track templates. The immunoSEQ platform, including its sequencing and error-correction standards, was used to profile TCRalpha and TCRbeta chains. Per the authors' processing: Clonal copy numbers were corrected for sequencing and PCR errors, and IMGT conventions were followed to define CDR3s. Analysis was restricted to productive rearrangements and was performed with immunoSEQ Analyzer versions 2.0 and 3.0, and gene-pairing frequencies were further processed in Microsoft Excel. Circos plots were used to visualize V-J pairings, and MEME plus a custom motifSearch program were used to find CDR3 motifs. The OLGA algorithm was used to calculate the probability of generation of TCR sequences. Clonotypes seen at both visits were called persistent; those seen only acutely were nonpersistent; those seen only at convalescence were de novo. Any amino acid clonotype used by more than one donor was defined as a public TCR. Drawn from immuneACCESS, this table holds only the in-frame rearrangements with V and J called that TCRdb kept. Clones are partly lost; checked studies trace under half to an unresolved V gene and leave the rest unexplained. D and trimming come from the DNA, and the V and J calls and clone size come from that table. The sample table shows thousands of clones, and 25% are seen once. Of the sample, less than 50% is held by the ten largest clones.

The CDR3 sequence holds 13 residues, the cysteine and phenylalanine included. The retained sequence is limited to the CDR3, 39 bases, with the frame set at the first base. The germline V gene sets CDR1 to SQVTM and CDR2 to ANQGSEA. The V end gives up 3 bases and the J end 4 bases, leaving 3 bases in the junction not matched to a gene. The paper as a whole reports these results and caveats: Only three donors were included in the cohort, so group averages were based on very few individuals. Because only a fraction of each donor's blood was analyzed, sampling error might partly account for the low clonotype overlap between the acute and convalescent samples. Just 7.5% to 9% of the unique acute clonotypes remained in convalescence, but these persisting clonotypes accounted for most of the response, and new, diverse de novo clonotypes seemingly replaced the other acute clonotypes. Both chains seemed to play a part in GLC-BM selection, with public TCRbeta motifs on BV14-BJ2 and BV20-BJ1 appearing together with a TCRalpha motif on AV5-AJ31.

The V and J genes are TRBV29-1 and TRBJ2-1, and TRBD1 matches 7 of the central bases. The sequences come from EBV GLC epitope tetramer+ CD8+ T cells sorted from PBMCs, collected during convalescence from infectious mononucleosis. According to the study, the label for this sample's cell subset or site signals: CD8 T cells binding tetramer with EBV BMLF1 280-288 peptide (GLC-BM). This sequence originates from a woman aged 18-29 years with infectious mononucleosis caused by EBV. The CDR3 protein sequence reads: CSVDGTDYNEQFF. The bases read TGCAGCGTTGACGGGACAGATTACAATGAGCAGTTCTTC.